A selection of T cell receptor beta chains follows, all from one sample in a study of technical replicates of blood from several donors. Produced via immunoSEQ multiplex PCR; TCRdb's table is partial and in-frame only. The sample shows about 90,000 clones, 94% of them seen only once. Input material: T cells isolated from PBMCs. The receptors shown here come from a human donor in good health. Both conserved end residues are part of each CDR3. D genes are given only for firm matches. Clone size is stated in some rows and not others, as once, few, many or a class when expanded.

j_gene: TRBJ2-7
d_gene: -
v_gene: TRBV6-6
abundance: few
CDR3aa: CASRETGSPVEQYF
CDR3nt: TGTGCCAGCAGGGAGACAGGTTCCCCTGTCGAGCAGTACTTC

j_gene: TRBJ1-3
d_gene: -
v_gene: TRBV11-3
abundance: -
CDR3aa: CASSPREQGTGNTIYF
CDR3nt: TGTGCCAGCAGCCCTCGGGAACAGGGCACCGGAAACACCATATATTTT

j_gene: TRBJ2-5
d_gene: -
v_gene: TRBV30
abundance: -
CDR3aa: CAWSYNQETQYF
CDR3nt: TGTGCCTGGAGTTATAATCAAGAGACCCAGTACTTC

j_gene: TRBJ1-4
d_gene: TRBD1
v_gene: TRBV4-1
abundance: -
CDR3aa: CASSLTGTGGSEKLFF
CDR3nt: TGCGCCAGCAGCCTGACCGGGACAGGGGGATCTGAGAAACTGTTTTTT

j_gene: TRBJ1-5
d_gene: -
v_gene: TRBV18
abundance: -
CDR3aa: CASSPGGSQPQHF
CDR3nt: TGTGCCAGCTCACCAGGGGGCAGCCAGCCCCAGCATTTT

j_gene: TRBJ2-3
d_gene: -
v_gene: TRBV7-9
abundance: -
CDR3aa: CATNRDESTDTQYF
CDR3nt: TGTGCCACCAACAGGGACGAAAGCACAGATACGCAGTATTTT

j_gene: TRBJ1-5
d_gene: TRBD1
v_gene: TRBV28
abundance: -
CDR3aa: CASSLTGEGNQPQHF
CDR3nt: TGTGCCAGCAGTTTAACAGGGGAAGGCAATCAGCCCCAGCATTTT

j_gene: TRBJ1-2
d_gene: TRBD1
v_gene: TRBV4-1
abundance: -
CDR3aa: CASNIQGDYGYTF
CDR3nt: TGCGCCAGCAACATACAGGGGGACTATGGCTACACCTTC

j_gene: TRBJ2-7
d_gene: -
v_gene: TRBV21-1
abundance: -
CDR3aa: CASSKAGRTGGPTYEQYF
CDR3nt: TGTGCCAGCAGCAAAGCGGGGAGAACGGGAGGGCCTACCTACGAGCAGTACTTC

j_gene: TRBJ2-7
d_gene: TRBD1
v_gene: TRBV6-5
abundance: -
CDR3aa: CASTPGQGVYEQYF
CDR3nt: TGTGCCAGCACCCCAGGACAGGGAGTCTACGAGCAGTACTTC

j_gene: TRBJ2-3
d_gene: -
v_gene: TRBV7-9
abundance: -
CDR3aa: CASSLGADTQYF
CDR3nt: TGTGCCAGCAGCTTAGGAGCAGATACGCAGTATTTT

j_gene: TRBJ2-2
d_gene: TRBD1
v_gene: TRBV7-3
abundance: -
CDR3aa: CASSLAGTGRSGELFF
CDR3nt: TGTGCCAGCAGCTTAGCCGGGACAGGCCGTTCCGGGGAGCTGTTTTTT

j_gene: TRBJ2-1
d_gene: TRBD2
v_gene: TRBV4-1
abundance: -
CDR3aa: CASSQSKREMLNEQFF
CDR3nt: TGCGCCAGCAGCCAATCGAAGCGGGAGATGCTCAATGAGCAGTTCTTC

j_gene: TRBJ1-3
d_gene: -
v_gene: TRBV4-2
abundance: -
CDR3aa: CASSQDLADRSGNTIYF
CDR3nt: TGTGCCAGCAGCCAAGATTTAGCAGACCGCTCTGGAAACACCATATATTTT

j_gene: TRBJ2-1
d_gene: TRBD2
v_gene: TRBV6-6
abundance: -
CDR3aa: CASRASGRDEQFF
CDR3nt: TGTGCCAGCAGGGCTAGCGGGAGAGATGAGCAGTTCTTC

j_gene: TRBJ1-6
d_gene: -
v_gene: TRBV6-5
abundance: -
CDR3aa: CASSYSSQGYNSPLHF
CDR3nt: TGTGCCAGCAGTTACTCGTCCCAGGGGTATAATTCACCCCTCCACTTT

j_gene: TRBJ2-3
d_gene: TRBD2
v_gene: TRBV13
abundance: -
CDR3aa: CASRSTSGPDTQYF
CDR3nt: TGTGCCAGCAGAAGCACTAGCGGCCCAGATACGCAGTATTTT

j_gene: TRBJ2-3
d_gene: TRBD1
v_gene: TRBV4-1
abundance: -
CDR3aa: CASSQGVGTGLTDTQYF
CDR3nt: TGCGCCAGCAGCCAAGGGGTCGGGACAGGGCTCACAGATACGCAGTATTTT

j_gene: TRBJ2-2
d_gene: TRBD1
v_gene: TRBV7-9
abundance: -
CDR3aa: CASSPGDRDRTGELFF
CDR3nt: TGTGCCAGCAGCCCAGGGGACAGGGACCGTACCGGGGAGCTGTTTTTT

j_gene: TRBJ2-2
d_gene: TRBD1
v_gene: TRBV7-8
abundance: -
CDR3aa: CASSFLRTGAGNTGELFF
CDR3nt: TGTGCCAGCAGCTTTCTCCGGACAGGGGCGGGGAACACCGGGGAGCTGTTTTTT

j_gene: TRBJ1-5
d_gene: -
v_gene: TRBV15
abundance: -
CDR3aa: CATRPTTSNQPQHF
CDR3nt: TGTGCCACCAGACCCACTACTAGCAATCAGCCCCAGCATTTT

j_gene: TRBJ2-1
d_gene: TRBD1
v_gene: TRBV6-6
abundance: -
CDR3aa: CASSYAGQGRDNEQFF
CDR3nt: TGTGCCAGCAGTTACGCGGGACAGGGTAGGGACAATGAGCAGTTCTTC

j_gene: TRBJ2-1
d_gene: TRBD2
v_gene: TRBV18
abundance: -
CDR3aa: CASSPPRLAAYNEQFF
CDR3nt: TGTGCCAGCTCACCACCTCGACTAGCGGCATACAATGAGCAGTTCTTC

j_gene: TRBJ2-7
d_gene: TRBD2
v_gene: TRBV29-1
abundance: -
CDR3aa: CSVEAPSGRAYEQYF
CDR3nt: TGCAGCGTTGAAGCTCCCAGCGGGAGGGCCTACGAGCAGTACTTC

j_gene: TRBJ1-5
d_gene: TRBD1
v_gene: TRBV29-1
abundance: -
CDR3aa: CSVGQGGQPQHF
CDR3nt: TGCAGCGTTGGTCAGGGGGGTCAGCCCCAGCATTTT

j_gene: TRBJ2-1
d_gene: -
v_gene: TRBV7-9
abundance: -
CDR3aa: CASIPFSYNEQFF
CDR3nt: TGTGCCAGCATCCCTTTCTCCTACAATGAGCAGTTCTTC

j_gene: TRBJ2-7
d_gene: TRBD1
v_gene: TRBV14
abundance: -
CDR3aa: CASSLAGTAGGQYF
CDR3nt: TGTGCCAGCAGCCTTGCCGGGACAGCTGGGGGGCAGTACTTC

j_gene: TRBJ2-5
d_gene: TRBD2
v_gene: TRBV5-4
abundance: -
CDR3aa: CASSLDLRRGAKETQYF
CDR3nt: TGTGCCAGCAGCTTGGACCTCCGGCGGGGGGCGAAAGAGACCCAGTACTTC

j_gene: TRBJ2-7
d_gene: TRBD1
v_gene: TRBV7-6
abundance: -
CDR3aa: CASSPGQGGSYEQYF
CDR3nt: TGTGCCAGCAGCCCTGGACAGGGAGGCTCCTACGAGCAGTACTTC

j_gene: TRBJ2-4
d_gene: -
v_gene: TRBV4-2
abundance: -
CDR3aa: CASSRYLLAQNIQYF
CDR3nt: TGTGCCAGCAGCCGGTACCTACTAGCCCAAAACATTCAGTACTTC

j_gene: TRBJ1-2
d_gene: TRBD1
v_gene: TRBV5-1
abundance: -
CDR3aa: CASSLDTGTAYGYTF
CDR3nt: TGCGCCAGCAGCTTGGACACCGGGACAGCCTATGGCTACACCTTC

j_gene: TRBJ1-3
d_gene: -
v_gene: TRBV14
abundance: -
CDR3aa: CASSQGGRGGHLGNTIYF
CDR3nt: TGTGCCAGCAGCCAAGGAGGCCGGGGGGGGCATTTGGGAAACACCATATATTTT

j_gene: TRBJ2-7
d_gene: -
v_gene: TRBV28
abundance: -
CDR3aa: CASSRRDSYEQYF
CDR3nt: TGTGCCAGCAGTCGGCGGGACTCCTACGAGCAGTACTTC

j_gene: TRBJ2-1
d_gene: TRBD2
v_gene: TRBV10-1
abundance: -
CDR3aa: CASSELVAGSSYNEQFF
CDR3nt: TGCGCCAGCAGTGAGTTGGTAGCGGGTAGCTCCTACAATGAGCAGTTCTTC

j_gene: TRBJ2-7
d_gene: TRBD1
v_gene: TRBV7-2
abundance: -
CDR3aa: CASSFQDRGDYEQYF
CDR3nt: TGTGCCAGCAGCTTTCAGGACAGGGGCGACTACGAGCAGTACTTC

j_gene: TRBJ2-4
d_gene: TRBD2
v_gene: TRBV18
abundance: -
CDR3aa: CASSPPSPGGDKNIQYF
CDR3nt: TGTGCCAGCTCACCACCCTCTCCGGGGGGAGACAAAAACATTCAGTACTTC

j_gene: TRBJ1-4
d_gene: -
v_gene: TRBV19
abundance: -
CDR3aa: CASSIGVNEKLFF
CDR3nt: TGTGCCAGTAGTATAGGAGTTAATGAAAAACTGTTTTTT

j_gene: TRBJ1-4
d_gene: TRBD1
v_gene: TRBV5-1
abundance: -
CDR3aa: CASSWTGGNEKLFF
CDR3nt: TGCGCCAGCAGTTGGACAGGCGGAAATGAAAAACTGTTTTTT

j_gene: TRBJ2-5
d_gene: -
v_gene: TRBV30
abundance: -
CDR3aa: CAWTMSGETQYF
CDR3nt: TGTGCCTGGACTATGAGCGGAGAGACCCAGTACTTC

j_gene: TRBJ2-1
d_gene: -
v_gene: TRBV2
abundance: -
CDR3aa: CASSEGTPYNEQFF
CDR3nt: TGTGCCAGCAGTGAGGGGACACCGTACAATGAGCAGTTCTTC